Below, 17 T cell receptor beta chains from the same sample are listed, as sequenced in a study of vaccination effects on CD4 cells after COVID-19. The antigens these receptors bind are not known. TCRdb's copy holds only in-frame clones and misses some; the assay was immunoSEQ multiplex PCR. The data show some 70,000 clones, 70% to 85% seen once. Cells that had been cultured for ten to eleven days were the source of isolated CD4+ T cells. Participants got two doses of BNT162b2 or mRNA-1273 vaccine. Sequenced here: CD4+ T cells from PBMCs cultured without peptide, sampled after COVID-19 vaccination. These receptors were collected from a human donor who received a COVID-19 vaccine.

Only a few counts were recorded for this clone. V usage is TRBV7-9 and J usage is TRBJ1-2; 8 nucleotides align to TRBD1. CDR1 is SEHNR and CDR2 is FQNEAQ in the germline V gene (reference sequence). The CDR3 is 13 amino acids. The V gene end was trimmed by 0 bases and the J gene end by 10 bases; junction bases not matched to a gene: 4. CDR3: CASSLAQGADYTF. The CDR3 DNA reads TGTGCCAGCAGCTTAGCCCAGGGGGCTGACTACACCTTC.

The rearrangement links TRBV2 to TRBJ1-5; TRBD1 matches at 7 bases. Germline CDR1 is SNHLY and CDR2 is FYNNEI. V shed 1 base and J 7 bases; nucleotides not matched to a gene: 7. The CDR3 is made up of 15 amino acids. The CDR3 bases are TGTGCCAGCAGTGAAGGACAGGGAAGACGGCAGCCCCAGCATTTT. It is translated as CASSEGQGRRQPQHF.

The chain couples TRBV10-3 to TRBJ2-7; tentatively, D is TRBD2 (6 bases). This CDR3 spans 14 amino acids. Germline V gene lookup returns CDR1 ENHRY and CDR2 SYGVKD. The ends were cut back, 3 bases at V and 1 base at J, with 10 bases in the middle. Here the CDR3 reads CAISDSGLSYEQYV. DNA for the CDR3: TGTGCCATCAGTGACAGCGGGCTTTCCTACGAGCAGTACGTC.

The chain employs TRBV9 and TRBJ2-3; the match to TRBD2 covers 7 bases. Germline V lookup: CDR1 SGDLS, CDR2 YYNGEE. There are 16 residues in the CDR3. The V gene end was trimmed by 0 bases and the J gene end by 2 bases; junction bases not matched to a gene: 6. The CDR3 bases are TGTGCCAGCAGCGTAGGGGTGCTAGCGGTCACAGATACGCAGTATTTT. Translation gives CASSVGVLAVTDTQYF.

The rearrangement uses TRBV6-5 and TRBJ2-7; TRBD1 aligns across 8 bases. The CDR3 runs 15 residues. CDR1 and CDR2 (germline): MNHEY, SVGAGI. V lost 5 bases to trimming and J lost 1 base; unmatched junction nucleotides: 7. The chain's CDR3 is CASSRTGRDSYEQYV. The CDR3 nucleotides are TGTGCCAGCAGTCGGACAGGGCGGGATTCCTACGAGCAGTACGTC.

The J gene is TRBJ1-1, the V gene TRBV9, with a possible D match to TRBD1 (5 bases). Germline-derived CDR1 and CDR2 are SGDLS and YYNGEE. Trimming pared 3 bases from V and 1 base from J, leaving 13 bases between. The CDR3 is made up of 15 amino acids. The chain's CDR3 is CASSEEGRSNTEAFF. The CDR3 DNA is TGTGCCAGCAGCGAGGAGGGGCGGTCGAACACTGAAGCTTTCTTT.

This clone was observed a few times. This chain uses TRBV25-1 with TRBJ2-3, with 7 nucleotides matching TRBD2. CDR3 size: 16 residues. From germline, CDR1 is MGHDK and CDR2 SYGVNS. The V segment lost 4 bases and the J segment 3 bases; nucleotides outside the gene matches: 10. CDR3 residues: CASSARGVSWTDTQYF. DNA for the CDR3: TGTGCCAGCAGTGCTCGGGGGGTAAGTTGGACAGATACGCAGTATTTT.

The J gene is TRBJ1-5, the V gene TRBV18; 7 positions agree with TRBD1. CDR1 and CDR2 (germline): KGHSH, LQKENI. The CDR3 loop spans 15 amino acids. The V and J ends lost 4 bases and 2 bases, in that order; junction bases with no gene match: 5. The CDR3 nucleotides are TGTGCCAGCTCACGCACAGGGGAACGCAATCAGCCCCAGCATTTT. Its protein is CASSRTGERNQPQHF.

The V and J genes are TRBV5-1 and TRBJ2-2, with 7 bases aligning to TRBD1. The CDR3 extends over 14 amino acids. The V gene end was trimmed by 4 bases and the J gene end by 3 bases; junction bases not matched to a gene: 3. CDR1 and CDR2 (germline): SGHRS, YFSETQ. The CDR3 nucleotides read TGCGCCAGCAGCCGAGACAGGGACACCGGGGAGCTGTTTTTT. It yields the protein CASSRDRDTGELFF.

The chain carries TRBV5-1 and TRBJ1-2; possible D gene TRBD1, 5 bases. CDR1 and CDR2 from the germline V gene are SGHRS and YFSETQ. Trimming left V 0 bases short and J 0 bases short, with 12 bases between. The CDR3 runs 16 residues. The DNA for the CDR3 is TGCGCCAGCAGCTTGGGACAGACCTCAGCTAACTATGGCTACACCTTC. Translating gives CASSLGQTSANYGYTF.

This chain connects TRBV7-2 to TRBJ1-2, with a weak D call TRBD1 (6 bases). The ends were cut back, 2 bases at V and 4 bases at J, with 17 bases in the middle. CDR1 SGHTA and CDR2 FQGNSA come from the germline V gene. This CDR3 is built from 16 residues. CDR3 bases: TGTGCCAGCAGCTTAATGGAGGGGGGGTATGGCTATGGCTACACCTTC. Translated: CASSLMEGGYGYGYTF.

This chain uses TRBV30 with TRBJ1-6; a possible D gene is TRBD1 (5 bases). V was shortened by 2 bases and J by 7 bases, with 12 bases between the two germline ends. Per the germline V gene, CDR1 is GTSNPN and CDR2 is SVGIG (reference sequence). The CDR3 is made up of 14 amino acids. CDR3 protein: CAWSPHRSNSPLHF. In nucleotides, the CDR3 is TGTGCCTGGAGTCCCCACAGGTCGAATTCACCCCTCCACTTT.

The rearrangement joins TRBV7-3 to TRBJ2-7; TRBD2 agrees at 7 bases. Germline trimming cut 5 bases from V and 4 bases from J; bases unmatched to any gene: 5. The CDR3 is made up of 13 amino acids. Germline CDR1 and CDR2: SGHTA and FQGTGA. CDR3 nucleotide sequence: TGTGCCAGCAGCCCCACGCGGGGGTACGAGCAGTACGTC. Its protein product is CASSPTRGYEQYV.

The chain links TRBV5-4 to TRBJ1-6; D is undetermined. CDR3 length equals 12 residues. Trimming left V 2 bases short and J 10 bases short, with 7 bases between. Germline values: CDR1 SGHNT, CDR2 YYREEE (reference sequence). The CDR3 here is CASSFDTSPLHF. The CDR3, as DNA: TGTGCCAGCAGCTTTGACACCTCACCCCTCCACTTT.

The DNA for the CDR3 is TGTGCCAGCAGCCAAAACAGGGGGATTAGCTCCTACGAGCAGTACGTC. This sequence encodes CASSQNRGISSYEQYV. This chain links TRBV21-1 with TRBJ2-7; the table's D call, TRBD1, was not checked against the DNA. TRBV21-1 is designated a pseudogene. This CDR3 is built from 16 residues.

This clone turned up a few times. V and J are TRBV21-1 and TRBJ1-2. TRBV21-1 is an annotated pseudogene. The CDR3 length is 16 residues. The CDR3 sequence is CASSKGLKGTDYGYTF. The CDR3 DNA is TGTGCCAGCAGCAAAGGGTTGAAGGGCACTGACTATGGCTACACCTTC.

The chain joins TRBV12-3 or TRBV12-4 to TRBJ2-6, with D uncertain. Trimming took 7 bases from V and 4 from J, leaving 8 bases between them. This CDR3 contains 13 residues. CDR3 in amino acids: CASTGSGANVLTF. CDR3 DNA: TGTGCCAGCACCGGGTCCGGGGCCAACGTCCTGACTTTC.